These T cell receptor beta chains were read from a single sample in a study of neurological immune-mediated disorders. TCRdb independently ran MiXCR on the 5' RACE reads; one entry per CDR3 protein. The sample yields more than 13,000 distinct CDR3 sequences, about 10% seen once. Sequenced input: PBMCs. The receptors originated from a middle-aged woman in good health. Both conserved end residues are part of each CDR3. A D gene is named only where the DNA matches it firmly. Where a row states a size, it is once, few, many or the class of an expanded clone; other rows omit it.

d_call,v_call,clone_size,j_call,cdr3_aa,cdr3_nt
-,TRBV7-2,many,TRBJ1-1,CASSPRGGLNTEAFF,TGTGCCAGCAGCCCCCGAGGGGGACTAAACACTGAAGCTTTCTTT
-,TRBV29-1,many,TRBJ2-7,CSVAPGGGPYEQYF,TGCAGCGTCGCCCCCGGAGGAGGGCCCTACGAGCAGTACTTC
-,TRBV5-1,many,TRBJ2-7,CASRRDTTYEQYF,TGCGCCAGCAGGAGGGACACCACCTACGAGCAGTACTTC
-,TRBV5-6,once,TRBJ2-1,CASSLASFYELFF,TGTGCCAGCAGCTTGGCCTCATTCTATGAGCTGTTCTTC
-,TRBV11-3,many,TRBJ2-1,CASSVRGQNKNEQFF,TGTGCCAGCAGCGTAAGGGGCCAAAATAAAAATGAGCAGTTCTTC
-,TRBV6-5,many,TRBJ1-1,CASGGAFGAFF,TGTGCCAGCGGGGGAGCCTTCGGAGCTTTCTTT
TRBD1,TRBV7-2,once,TRBJ2-7,CASSAGGSSYEQYF,TGTGCCAGCAGTGCAGGGGGAAGTTCCTACGAGCAGTACTTC
-,TRBV24-1,many,TRBJ2-3,CATSDFPQHPGPSRLPTDTQYF,TGTGCCACCAGTGATTTCCCCCAACATCCCGGGCCGTCCCGCTTACCCACAGATACGCAGTATTTT
TRBD1,TRBV7-2,many,TRBJ1-1,CASSLAGGAGTEAFF,TGTGCCAGCAGCTTAGCAGGGGGCGCCGGCACTGAAGCTTTCTTT
-,TRBV20-1,many,TRBJ1-1,CSARAQLDTEAFF,TGCAGTGCTAGGGCGCAGTTGGACACTGAAGCTTTCTTT
TRBD1,TRBV4-1,many,TRBJ2-6,CASSGLGTGGTGANVLTF,TGCGCCAGCTCGGGGCTTGGGACAGGGGGAACTGGGGCCAACGTCCTGACTTTC
-,TRBV20-1,-,TRBJ2-3,CSAVPPQDTQYF,TGCAGTGCAGTGCCCCCACAAGATACGCAGTATTTT
TRBD1,TRBV6-5,many,TRBJ2-3,CASSFSGTGLDTQYF,TGTGCCAGCAGTTTTTCCGGGACAGGGTTAGATACGCAGTATTTT
TRBD1,TRBV9,-,TRBJ2-7,CASSVDPGQGVHEQYF,TGTGCCAGCAGCGTAGACCCGGGACAGGGAGTCCACGAGCAGTACTTC
TRBD2,TRBV20-1,many,TRBJ2-2,CSASPGRVTGELFF,TGCAGTGCTAGTCCAGGGAGGGTCACCGGGGAGCTGTTTTTT
-,TRBV2,large,TRBJ1-1,CARGVEGGYTEAFF,TGTGCCAGGGGGGTCGAGGGTGGTTACACTGAAGCTTTCTTT
TRBD1,TRBV12-3/TRBV12-4,many,TRBJ2-7,CASSLVNAGGSYEQYF,TGTGCCAGCAGCCTAGTTAACGCAGGGGGCTCTTACGAGCAGTACTTC
-,TRBV20-1,medium-sized,TRBJ1-2,CSASVGVSGYGYTF,TGCAGTGCTAGTGTCGGGGTTTCGGGCTATGGCTACACCTTC
-,TRBV12-3/TRBV12-4,many,TRBJ1-2,CASSGGGGSFGYTF,TGTGCCAGCAGTGGAGGCGGGGGCAGTTTTGGCTACACCTTC
-,TRBV29-1,many,TRBJ1-4,CSARGGPTNEKLFF,TGCAGCGCTCGGGGGGGCCCAACTAATGAAAAACTGTTTTTT
-,TRBV5-1,many,TRBJ2-5,CASSRTEETQYF,TGCGCCAGCAGCCGGACAGAAGAGACCCAGTACTTC
-,TRBV15,many,TRBJ2-3,CATSGPGGATDTQYF,TGTGCCACCAGCGGCCCCGGGGGAGCCACAGATACGCAGTATTTT
-,TRBV12-3/TRBV12-4,many,TRBJ2-3,CASKEIRTDTQYF,TGTGCCAGCAAGGAGATTCGCACAGATACGCAGTATTTT
-,TRBV28,many,TRBJ2-1,CASSPPGVVNEQFF,TGTGCCAGCAGTCCCCCCGGGGTCGTCAATGAGCAGTTCTTC
TRBD1,TRBV12-3/TRBV12-4,many,TRBJ1-1,CASSSANTGGSEAFF,TGTGCCAGCAGTTCCGCAAATACAGGGGGATCTGAAGCTTTCTTT
-,TRBV5-1,medium-sized,TRBJ1-1,CASSELGPRNTEAFF,TGCGCCAGCAGTGAATTGGGACCGAGGAACACTGAAGCTTTCTTT
-,TRBV30,many,TRBJ2-7,CAWSPLTYEQYF,TGTGCCTGGAGTCCCCTTACCTACGAGCAGTACTTC
-,TRBV20-1,many,TRBJ2-6,CSARDRAGGSSGANVLTF,TGCAGTGCTAGAGATAGGGCTGGGGGGAGCTCTGGGGCCAACGTCCTGACTTTC
TRBD2,TRBV20-1,medium-sized,TRBJ2-1,CSAEPGLEQEQFF,TGCAGTGCTGAACCGGGACTAGAGCAGGAGCAGTTCTTC
TRBD1,TRBV2,many,TRBJ1-4,CASTATGNVEKLFF,TGTGCCAGCACCGCGACAGGGAACGTAGAAAAACTGTTTTTT
-,TRBV6-2/TRBV6-3,many,TRBJ2-7,CASLLYEQYF,TGTGCCAGCCTCTTATACGAGCAGTACTTC
-,TRBV20-1,many,TRBJ1-4,CSARGQVREKLFF,TGCAGTGCTAGAGGGCAGGTCCGGGAAAAACTGTTTTTT
-,TRBV20-1,many,TRBJ1-6,CSASSIIGVESPLHF,TGCAGTGCTAGCTCCATTATCGGGGTAGAGTCACCCCTCCACTTT
TRBD1,TRBV5-1,many,TRBJ2-5,CASSLFGTGGQETQYF,TGCGCCAGCAGCTTGTTTGGGACAGGGGGTCAAGAGACCCAGTACTTC
-,TRBV14,-,TRBJ1-2,CASSQGGHGYTF,TGTGCCAGCAGCCAAGGCGGGCATGGCTACACCTTC